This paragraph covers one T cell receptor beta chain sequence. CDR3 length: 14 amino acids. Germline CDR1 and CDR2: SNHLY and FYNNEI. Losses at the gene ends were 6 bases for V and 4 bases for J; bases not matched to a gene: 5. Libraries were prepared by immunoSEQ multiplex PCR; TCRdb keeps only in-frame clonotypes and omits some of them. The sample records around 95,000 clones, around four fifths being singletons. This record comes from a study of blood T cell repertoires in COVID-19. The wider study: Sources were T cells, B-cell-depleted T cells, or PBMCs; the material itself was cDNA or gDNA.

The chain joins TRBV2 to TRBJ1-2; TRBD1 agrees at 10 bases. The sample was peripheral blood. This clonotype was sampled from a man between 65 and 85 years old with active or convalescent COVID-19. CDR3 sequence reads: CASRVTGGGYGYTF. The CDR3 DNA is TGTGCCAGCAGGGTGACAGGGGGCGGCTATGGCTACACCTTC.